This T cell receptor beta chain was recovered during a study of cytomegalovirus exposure and HLA in healthy donors. Germline lookup yields CDR1 SEHNR and CDR2 FQNEAQ (reference sequence). This CDR3 spans 19 amino acids. Germline trimming cut 5 bases from V and 0 bases from J; bases unmatched to any gene: 10. The assay was immunoSEQ multiplex PCR, and TCRdb's table has in-frame clones only and misses some. Of some 230,000 clones detected, about 93% appear once; the ten largest clones hold around 1.1%. The sequenced sample was PBMCs. This receptor was identified in a woman aged 18-30 years in good health and CMV-seronegative. This rearrangement joins TRBV7-9 to TRBJ2-6, with 10 bases that match TRBD1. In nucleotides, the CDR3 is TGTGCCAGCAGCGGCCTCCGGGACAGGGGAAGCTCTGGGGCCAACGTCCTGACTTTC. Amino acids: CASSGLRDRGSSGANVLTF. The full variable domain, its missing parts supplied by reference TRBV7-9 and TRBJ2-6, is DTGVSQNPRHKITKRGQNVTFRCDPISEHNRLYWYRQTLGQGPEFLTYFQNEAQLEKSRLLSDRFSAERPKGSFSTLEIQRTEQGDSAMYLCASSGLRDRGSSGANVLTFGAGSRLTVL.